The 8 T cell receptor beta chains given below trace back to one sample, sequenced in a study of blood T cell repertoires in COVID-19. Some clones are missing from TCRdb's copy, which holds only in-frame ones; the method was immunoSEQ multiplex PCR. This table holds more than 85,000 clones, 81% found once. Sequencing was performed on peripheral blood. These receptors were taken from a woman in her seventies with acute or convalescent COVID-19.

This chain links TRBV29-1 with TRBJ2-1; no firm D call. CDR1 and CDR2 (germline): SQVTM, ANQGSEA. The CDR3 covers 15 residues. Trimming took off 2 bases at V and 1 base at J, with 12 bases between the two ends. CDR3 protein: CSVEPTPSSYNEQFF. In nucleotides, the CDR3 is TGCAGCGTTGAACCTACCCCCTCATCCTACAATGAGCAGTTCTTC.

The CDR3 DNA sequence: TGCGCCAGCAGCTTGGGACAGGATAACACTGAAGCTTTCTTT. This sequence encodes CASSLGQDNTEAFF. The chain has TRBV5-1 and TRBJ1-1; TRBD1 is a possible D gene (6 bases). V was shortened by 0 bases and J by 2 bases, with 8 bases between the two germline ends. The CDR3 runs 14 residues. CDR1 is SGHRS, CDR2 YFSETQ, per germline.

The chain combines TRBV19 with TRBJ1-5, with TRBD1 as a possible D gene (6 bases). This CDR3 is 15 amino acids long. V was clipped by 7 bases and J by 2 bases, with 15 bases between them. CDR1 is LNHDA and CDR2 is SQIVND in the germline V gene (reference sequence). The CDR3 reads CASNIGGARNQPQHF. The CDR3 bases are TGTGCCAGTAACATAGGGGGGGCGCGCAATCAGCCCCAGCATTTT.

The chain combines TRBV11-2 with TRBJ1-2, with 12 bases fitting TRBD1. The CDR3 runs to 16 residues. Germline CDR1 reads SGHAT; CDR2 reads FQNNGV. The V gene end was trimmed by 5 bases and the J gene end by 7 bases; junction bases not matched to a gene: 11. The CDR3 loop is CASSPLGGQGARGYTF. The DNA of the CDR3 is TGTGCCAGCAGCCCATTGGGGGGACAGGGGGCGCGTGGCTACACCTTC. Full variable domain (rest looked up from reference TRBV11-2 and TRBJ1-2): EAGVAQSPRYKIIEKRQSVAFWCNPISGHATLYWYQQILGQGPKLLIQFQNNGVVDDSQLPKDRFSAERLKGVDSTLKIQPAKLEDSAVYLCASSPLGGQGARGYTFGSGTRLTVV.

The V and J genes are TRBV9 and TRBJ1-3, with a possible D match to TRBD1 (5 bases). The CDR3 is 16 residues long. From germline, CDR1 is SGDLS and CDR2 YYNGEE. Trimming left V 4 bases short and J 0 bases short, with 14 bases between. Written as DNA, the CDR3 is TGTGCCAGCAGCCCAAGTGCAGGGATCTCTGGAAACACCATATATTTT. Its protein product is CASSPSAGISGNTIYF. The full variable domain, in which reference TRBV9 and TRBJ1-3 provide the parts outside the CDR3, is DSGVTQTPKHLITATGQRVTLRCSPRSGDLSVYWYQQSLDQGLQFLIQYYNGEERAKGNILERFSAQQFPDLHSELNLSSLELGDSALYFCASSPSAGISGNTIYFGEGSWLTVV.

The V call is TRBV4-1, the J call TRBJ1-6; D uncertain. V was shortened by 1 base and J by 10 bases, with 14 bases between the two germline ends. The CDR3 totals 15 residues. The germline gives CDR1 MGHRA, CDR2 YSYEKL. This chain's CDR3 is CASSQADQTGSPLHF. The CDR3 DNA follows: TGCGCCAGCAGCCAAGCCGACCAAACCGGGTCACCCCTCCACTTT.

The chain recombines TRBV11-3 with TRBJ2-1; 7 bases map to TRBD2. Trimming at V came to 0 bases and at J to 11 bases, leaving 13 bases not matched to a gene. Germline values: CDR1 SGHNT, CDR2 YENEEA. This CDR3 is built from 16 residues. CDR3 loop: CASSLDWDYPKAQQFF. The CDR3 DNA reads TGTGCCAGCAGCTTAGATTGGGACTACCCGAAAGCTCAGCAGTTCTTC.

The chain carries TRBV11-3 and TRBJ2-2; 8 nucleotides agree with TRBD2. From germline, CDR1 is SGHNT and CDR2 YENEEA. This CDR3 has 13 residues. V gave up 6 bases and J gave up 7 bases; unmatched junction bases: 4. The CDR3 is CASRKTSGGELFF. CDR3 nucleotides: TGTGCCAGCAGGAAAACTAGCGGCGGGGAGCTGTTTTTT.